What follows are 16 T cell receptor beta chains derived from one specimen sequenced in a study of blood T cell repertoires in COVID-19. Assay used: immunoSEQ multiplex PCR; TCRdb lists only in-frame clones, some missing. This sample carries about 58,000 clones, around 91% of them seen once, and the ten largest clones take roughly an eighth. Sequences were obtained from peripheral blood. These receptors came from a woman aged 55-75 years with active COVID-19.

The chain uses TRBV5-6 and TRBJ2-5; 8 bases line up with TRBD2. V was clipped by 4 bases and J by 5 bases; unmatched bases: 10. Looked up from germline, CDR1 is SGHDT and CDR2 is YYEEEE. There are 15 residues in the CDR3. DNA of the CDR3: TGTGCCAGCAGCCCGGGAGGGCAGGGCGGGGAGACCCAGTACTTC. Its translation is CASSPGGQGGETQYF. The entire variable domain, with the rest obtained from reference TRBV5-6 and TRBJ2-5, is as follows: DAGVTQSPTHLIKTRGQQVTLRCSPKSGHDTVSWYQQALGQGPQFIFQYYEEEERQRGNFPDRFSGHQFPNYSSELNVNALLLGDSALYLCASSPGGQGGETQYFGPGTRLLVL.

The rearrangement links TRBV7-2 to TRBJ1-5; 8 bases line up with TRBD1. Germline trimming cut 4 bases from V and 2 bases from J; bases unmatched to any gene: 4. CDR3 length: 15 amino acids. CDR1 SGHTA and CDR2 FQGNSA come from the germline V gene. The CDR3 DNA follows: TGTGCCAGCAGCTCCGGACAGGGCGGCAATCAGCCCCAGCATTTT. The encoded protein is CASSSGQGGNQPQHF.

The chain employs TRBV6-4 and TRBJ2-3; TRBD2 matches at 15 bases. Unmatched junction bases numbered 13, after V lost 6 bases and J lost 0 bases. Per the germline V gene, CDR1 is MRHNA and CDR2 is SNTAGT. This CDR3 comprises 20 residues. CDR3 residues: CASSQTGLAGGPSSTDTQYF. The CDR3 DNA follows: TGTGCCAGCAGCCAAACGGGACTAGCGGGGGGACCCTCTAGCACAGATACGCAGTATTTT.

The chain links TRBV4-1 to TRBJ2-2; D is possibly TRBD2 (5 bases). Trimming took 4 bases from V and 2 from J, leaving 14 bases between them. Germline V gene sequence: CDR1 MGHRA, CDR2 YSYEKL. The CDR3 contains 16 residues. CDR3 in amino acids: CASSLTTDLNTGELFF. The DNA of the CDR3 is TGCGCCAGCAGCCTGACAACGGACTTAAACACCGGGGAGCTGTTTTTT.

The chain is built from TRBV20-1 and TRBJ2-1; the match to TRBD2 covers 9 bases. Germline loops: CDR1 DFQATT, CDR2 SNEGSKA (reference sequence). CDR3 length equals 13 residues. The V gene end was trimmed by 3 bases and the J gene end by 8 bases; junction bases not matched to a gene: 5. The CDR3 spells CSASSRGGYEQFF. CDR3 DNA sequence: TGCAGTGCTAGTTCGCGGGGGGGTTATGAGCAGTTCTTC.

The chain couples TRBV9 to TRBJ2-3; 14 positions agree with TRBD2. CDR1 is SGDLS, CDR2 YYNGEE, per germline. V shed 4 bases, J shed 4 bases, and the junction held 5 bases outside the gene matches. The CDR3 runs to 16 residues. The CDR3 DNA reads as TGTGCCAGCAGCCTCTGGACTAGCGGGGGGTCAGATACGCAGTATTTT. It encodes CASSLWTSGGSDTQYF.

This clone was observed once. The CDR3 spells CASSLGGPGYNEQFF. The CDR3 DNA reads TGTGCCAGCAGCTTAGGGGGGCCGGGGTACAATGAGCAGTTCTTC. This chain uses TRBV11-2 with TRBJ2-1; D perhaps matches TRBD1 (6 bases). Germline V gene data show CDR1 as SGHAT and CDR2 as FQNNGV. The V and J ends lost 1 base and 4 bases respectively, with 11 bases between them. This CDR3 contains 15 residues.

V usage is TRBV11-2 and J usage is TRBJ2-2; 11 positions agree with TRBD1. The CDR3 has 18 residues. CDR1 and CDR2 (germline): SGHAT, FQNNGV. V trimming: 5 bases; J trimming: 2 bases; junction bases outside the gene matches: 10. DNA of the CDR3: TGTGCCAGCAGCCCCGGGACAGGGGGTTCCCTTAACACCGGGGAGCTGTTTTTT. It codes for CASSPGTGGSLNTGELFF.

The chain has TRBV11-2 and TRBJ2-7; the D gene is possibly TRBD2 (6 bases). The CDR3 extends over 13 amino acids. Germline V gene data show CDR1 as SGHAT and CDR2 as FQNNGV. Trimming pared 4 bases from V and 1 base from J, leaving 8 bases between. The CDR3 bases are TGTGCCAGCAGCTGGGGAGGATCCTACGAGCAGTACTTC. The encoded protein is CASSWGGSYEQYF.

The chain uses TRBV25-1 and TRBJ1-5; 9 positions match TRBD1. The CDR3 sequence is 14 residues long. The J segment lost 7 bases and the V segment lost 4 bases, leaving 5 bases of the junction unmatched. Germline CDR1 reads MGHDK; CDR2 reads SYGVNS. CDR3 DNA sequence: TGTGCCAGCAGTGGGACAGGGGTTTGGCAGCCCCAGCATTTT. As protein: CASSGTGVWQPQHF.

This clone has more than one count but fewer than ten. The chain joins TRBV9 to TRBJ2-1; 7 nucleotides match TRBD1. In germline, CDR1 is SGDLS, CDR2 YYNGEE. CDR3 size: 15 residues. The trim removed 0 bases at V and 2 bases at J, leaving 2 bases unmatched. The CDR3 region is CASSVEGAAYNEQFF. The CDR3 DNA is TGTGCCAGCAGCGTAGAGGGGGCCGCCTACAATGAGCAGTTCTTC.

The chain combines TRBV5-8 with TRBJ2-3, with a weak D call TRBD2 (5 bases). CDR3 size: 14 residues. From germline, CDR1 is SGHTS and CDR2 YDEGEE. The germline V and J ends were trimmed by 4 bases and 1 base, with 10 bases remaining between them. CDR3 amino acids: CASSQLEGTDTQYF. CDR3 nucleotide sequence: TGTGCCAGCAGCCAACTAGAGGGCACAGATACGCAGTATTTT.

The gene calls are TRBV18 and TRBJ2-6; the D is unclear. V lost 3 bases, J lost 4 bases, and 13 bases lay in between. From germline, CDR1 is KGHSH and CDR2 LQKENI. The CDR3 loop spans 16 amino acids. The CDR3 coding sequence is TGTGCCAGCTCACCCTTGACGACACCCGGGGCCAACGTCCTGACTTTC. This encodes CASSPLTTPGANVLTF.

This clone was observed a few times. This chain links TRBV4-1 with TRBJ1-2, with D tentatively TRBD1 (5 bases). V was pared by 0 bases and J by 4 bases, with 18 bases between. This CDR3 has 17 residues. Germline CDR1 and CDR2: MGHRA and YSYEKL. The CDR3 DNA follows: TGCGCCAGCAGCCAAGATGAAGGGGCGGTCACCCCCTATGGCTACACCTTC. It translates to CASSQDEGAVTPYGYTF.

The chain employs TRBV7-6 and TRBJ2-7, with 10 bases identical to TRBD1. The CDR3 is 15 residues long. Germline V gene lookup returns CDR1 SGHVS and CDR2 FNYEAQ. The V and J ends lost 0 bases and 5 bases, in that order; junction bases with no gene match: 4. CDR3 bases: TGTGCCAGCAGCTTAGCACGGGACAGGGGCCACGAGCAGTACTTC. Translation gives CASSLARDRGHEQYF.

This rearrangement joins TRBV5-5 to TRBJ1-2; no reliable D call. The germline V gene encodes CDR1 SGHKS and CDR2 YYEKEE (reference sequence). V lost 4 bases, J lost 4 bases, and 8 bases lay in between. CDR3 length: 12 amino acids. The CDR3 nucleotides read TGTGCCAGCAGCGTAGATAGCTATGGCTACACCTTC. Its translation is CASSVDSYGYTF.